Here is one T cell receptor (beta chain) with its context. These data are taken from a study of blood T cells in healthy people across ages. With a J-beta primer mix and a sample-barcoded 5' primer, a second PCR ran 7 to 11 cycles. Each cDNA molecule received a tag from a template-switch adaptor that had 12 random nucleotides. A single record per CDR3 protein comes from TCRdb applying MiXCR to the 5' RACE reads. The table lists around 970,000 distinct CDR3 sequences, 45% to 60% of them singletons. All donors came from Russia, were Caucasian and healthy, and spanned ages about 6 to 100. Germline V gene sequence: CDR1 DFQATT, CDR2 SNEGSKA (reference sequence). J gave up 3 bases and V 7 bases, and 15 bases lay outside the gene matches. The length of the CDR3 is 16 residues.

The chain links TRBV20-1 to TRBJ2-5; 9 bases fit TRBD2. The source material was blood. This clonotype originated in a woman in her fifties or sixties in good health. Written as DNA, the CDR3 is TGCAGTGTTCTCAAGCCCAGCGGGAGGACGAAAGAGACCCAGTACTTC. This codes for CSVLKPSGRTKETQYF.